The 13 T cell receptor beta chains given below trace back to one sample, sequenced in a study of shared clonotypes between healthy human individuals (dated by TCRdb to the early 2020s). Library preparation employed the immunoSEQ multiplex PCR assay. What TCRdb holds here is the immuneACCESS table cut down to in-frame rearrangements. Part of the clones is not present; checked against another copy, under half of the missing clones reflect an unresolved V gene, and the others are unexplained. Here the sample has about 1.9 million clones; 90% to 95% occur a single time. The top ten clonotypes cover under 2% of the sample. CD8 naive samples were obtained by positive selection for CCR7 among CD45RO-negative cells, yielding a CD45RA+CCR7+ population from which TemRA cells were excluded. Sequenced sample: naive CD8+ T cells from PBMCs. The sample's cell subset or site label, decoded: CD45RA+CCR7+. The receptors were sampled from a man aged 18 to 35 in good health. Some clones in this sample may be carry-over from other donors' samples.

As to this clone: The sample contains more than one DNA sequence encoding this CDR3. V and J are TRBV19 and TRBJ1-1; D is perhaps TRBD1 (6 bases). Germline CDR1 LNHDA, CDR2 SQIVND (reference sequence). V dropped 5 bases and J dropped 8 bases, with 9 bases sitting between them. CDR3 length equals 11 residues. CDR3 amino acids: CASSEGTEAFF. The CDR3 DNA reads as TGTGCCAGTAGTGAAGGGACAGAAGCTTTCTTT.

The CDR3 coding sequence is TGTGCCAGCAGCGTGGGCAGGGCTGGTGGCTACACCTTC. Translated: CASSVGRAGGYTF. This sequence joins TRBV13 and TRBJ1-2; a weak D match, TRBD1 (5 bases). V dropped 5 bases and J dropped 7 bases, with 14 bases sitting between them. CDR1 and CDR2 from the germline V gene are PRHDT and FYEKMQ (reference sequence). The CDR3 contains 13 residues. Complete variable domain (other parts from reference TRBV13 and TRBJ1-2): AAGVIQSPRHLIKEKRETATLKCYPIPRHDTVYWYQQGPGQDPQFLISFYEKMQSDKGSIPDRFSAQQFSDYHSELNMSSLELGDSALYFCASSVGRAGGYTFGSGTRLTVV.

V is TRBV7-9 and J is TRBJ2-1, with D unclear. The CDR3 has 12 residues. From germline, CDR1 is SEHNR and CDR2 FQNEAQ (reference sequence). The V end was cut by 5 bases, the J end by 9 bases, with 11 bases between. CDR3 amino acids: CASSPHWSEQFF. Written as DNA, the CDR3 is TGTGCCAGCAGCCCCCATTGGTCTGAGCAGTTCTTC.

The CDR3 reads CASSGDRAGYTF. CDR3 nucleotide sequence: TGTGCCAGCAGTGGCGACAGGGCCGGCTACACCTTC. The chain links TRBV25-1 to TRBJ1-2, with 7 nucleotides matching TRBD1. Trimming cost V 4 bases and J 8 bases; bases outside gene matches: 4. CDR1 MGHDK and CDR2 SYGVNS come from the germline V gene. The CDR3 totals 12 residues.

CDR3 amino acids: CAISEPLAPEQYF. The CDR3 nucleotides are TGTGCCATCAGTGAGCCCCTAGCACCCGAGCAGTACTTC. The chain couples TRBV10-3 to TRBJ2-7, with D tentatively TRBD2 (5 bases). V was pared by 2 bases and J by 6 bases, with 11 bases between. Germline CDR1 reads ENHRY; CDR2 reads SYGVKD. CDR3 length: 13 residues.

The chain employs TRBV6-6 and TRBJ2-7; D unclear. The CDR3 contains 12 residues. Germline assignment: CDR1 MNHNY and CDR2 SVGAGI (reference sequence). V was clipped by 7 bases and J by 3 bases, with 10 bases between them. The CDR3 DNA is TGTGCCAGCACCGGCAGTTACTACGAGCAGTACTTC. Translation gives CASTGSYYEQYF.

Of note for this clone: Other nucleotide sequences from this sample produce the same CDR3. In DNA, the CDR3 is TGTGCCAGCAGTTCCTGGGACAATGAGCAGTTCTTC. Amino acid sequence: CASSSWDNEQFF. The chain couples TRBV27 to TRBJ2-1, with D unclear. The CDR3 extends over 12 amino acids. With 4 bases removed from V and 5 bases from J, the gap between germline ends came to 6 bases. From germline, CDR1 is MNHEY and CDR2 SMNVEV (reference sequence).

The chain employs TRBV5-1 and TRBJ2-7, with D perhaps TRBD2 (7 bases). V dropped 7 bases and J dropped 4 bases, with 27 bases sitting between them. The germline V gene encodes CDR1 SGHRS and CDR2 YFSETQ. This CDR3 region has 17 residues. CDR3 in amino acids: CASALGGVTGPRYEQYF. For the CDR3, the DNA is TGCGCCAGCGCGCTTGGGGGGGTGACAGGTCCACGTTACGAGCAGTACTTC.

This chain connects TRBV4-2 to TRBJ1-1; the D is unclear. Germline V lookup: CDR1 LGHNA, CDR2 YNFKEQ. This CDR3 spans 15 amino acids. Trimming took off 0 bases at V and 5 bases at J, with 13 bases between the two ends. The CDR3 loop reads CASSQDRVAWTEAFF. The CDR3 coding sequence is TGTGCCAGCAGCCAAGATAGGGTGGCTTGGACTGAAGCTTTCTTT.

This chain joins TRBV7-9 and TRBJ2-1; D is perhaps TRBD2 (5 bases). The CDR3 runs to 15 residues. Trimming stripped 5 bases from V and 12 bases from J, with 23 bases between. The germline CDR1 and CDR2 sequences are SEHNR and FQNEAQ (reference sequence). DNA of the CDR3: TGTGCCAGCAGCCAAAGTCTGTCTAGCAGAGTGTGGCAGTTCTTC. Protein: CASSQSLSSRVWQFF.

DNA of the CDR3: TGCGCCAGCAGCCAAGACCCGACTAGTATGGGTGACAATGAGCAGTTCTTC. Protein: CASSQDPTSMGDNEQFF. The chain employs TRBV4-1 and TRBJ2-1, with D tentatively TRBD2 (6 bases). CDR3 length: 17 amino acids. Germline loops: CDR1 MGHRA, CDR2 YSYEKL. The V end lost 0 bases, the J end lost 5 bases, and 17 bases lay between the germline ends.

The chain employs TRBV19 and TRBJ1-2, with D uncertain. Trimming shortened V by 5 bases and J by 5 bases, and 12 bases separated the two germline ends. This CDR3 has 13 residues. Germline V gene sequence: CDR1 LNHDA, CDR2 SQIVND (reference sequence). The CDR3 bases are TGTGCCAGTAGTTTCCGGACGGATTATGGCTACACCTTC. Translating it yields CASSFRTDYGYTF.

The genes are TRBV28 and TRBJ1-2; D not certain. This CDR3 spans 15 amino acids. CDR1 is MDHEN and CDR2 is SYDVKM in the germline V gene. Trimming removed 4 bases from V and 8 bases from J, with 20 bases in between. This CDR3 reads CASSSPGEDPIGYTF. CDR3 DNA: TGTGCCAGCAGTTCCCCGGGAGAAGACCCCATAGGCTACACCTTC.